The sequence of this T cell receptor (beta chain) was determined in a study of T cells of healthy individuals. Each CDR3 protein gets one entry after TCRdb re-called the 5' RACE reads with MiXCR. This repertoire shows over 40,000 distinct CDR3 sequences, 4% to 5% found once; its top ten account for approximately 8.5%. This clonotype was detected ten times or more. The ends were cut back, 2 bases at V and 1 base at J, with 5 bases in the middle. Germline-derived CDR1 and CDR2 are SQVTM and ANQGSEA. This CDR3 is built from 12 residues. This TCR was recovered from a human donor in good health. V gene TRBV29-1 combines with J gene TRBJ2-5, with D unclear. The CDR3 spells CSVEHSQETQYF. DNA for the CDR3: TGCAGCGTTGAACACAGCCAAGAGACCCAGTACTTC.